This TCR beta chain was found in a study of shared clonotypes between healthy human individuals. The study's findings and limits: The expectation was that sequencing depth would affect clonotype sharing among donors. Large depth notwithstanding, sorted-subset sequencing proved incomplete by rarefaction. Shared clonotypes: 4.5% to 5% naive CD4, about 3.3% naive CD8, about 2.5% memory CD4, 0.4% memory CD8.

CDR3 length: 16 amino acids. Trimming took off 0 bases at V and 1 base at J, with 11 bases between the two ends. From germline, CDR1 is MNHEY and CDR2 SVGAGI. Only CD45RO-negative cells positively selected for CCR7 counted as naive CD8 cells, so terminally differentiated effector memory CD45RA+ cells were excluded. The assay was carried out at the deep level. Method: immunoSEQ multiplex PCR; TCRdb's copy keeps in-frame clones and lacks some. The table includes 600,000 or so clones, roughly 98% detected once. In regard to this clone: Its target is unknown.

The sequence derives from a man aged 30 to 45 in good health. The chain carries TRBV6-5 and TRBJ2-3, with D uncertain. Source material: naive CD8+ T cells sorted from blood. DNA of the CDR3: TGTGCCAGCAGTTACTCGGGCGGAGAGCGCACAGATACGCAGTATTTT. It encodes CASSYSGGERTDTQYF.